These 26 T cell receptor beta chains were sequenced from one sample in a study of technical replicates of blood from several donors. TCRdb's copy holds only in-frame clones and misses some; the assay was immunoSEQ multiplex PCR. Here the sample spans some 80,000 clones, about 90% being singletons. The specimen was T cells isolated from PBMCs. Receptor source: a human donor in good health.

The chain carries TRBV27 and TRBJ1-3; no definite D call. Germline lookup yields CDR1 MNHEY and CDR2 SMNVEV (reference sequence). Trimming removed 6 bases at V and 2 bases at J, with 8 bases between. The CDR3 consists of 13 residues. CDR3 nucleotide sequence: TGTGCCAGCAGGGCTCGCCCTGGAAACACCATATATTTT. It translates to CASRARPGNTIYF.

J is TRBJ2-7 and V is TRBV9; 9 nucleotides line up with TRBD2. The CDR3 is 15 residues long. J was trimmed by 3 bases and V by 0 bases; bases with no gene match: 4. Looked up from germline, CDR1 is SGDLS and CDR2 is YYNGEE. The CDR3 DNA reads TGTGCCAGCAGCGTAGCTAGCGGGGCTTTCTACGAGCAGTACTTC. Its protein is CASSVASGAFYEQYF.

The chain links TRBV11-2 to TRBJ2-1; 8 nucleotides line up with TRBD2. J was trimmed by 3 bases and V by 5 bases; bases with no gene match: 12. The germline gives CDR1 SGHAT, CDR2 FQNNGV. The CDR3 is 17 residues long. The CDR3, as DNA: TGTGCCAGCAGCATATCAGAGCGGGAGAACTACTACAATGAGCAGTTCTTC. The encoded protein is CASSISERENYYNEQFF.

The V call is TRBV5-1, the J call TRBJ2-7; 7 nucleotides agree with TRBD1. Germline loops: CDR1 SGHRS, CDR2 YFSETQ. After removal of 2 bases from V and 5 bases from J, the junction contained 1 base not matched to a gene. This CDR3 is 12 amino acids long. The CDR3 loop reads CASSFTGDEQYF. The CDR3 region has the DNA TGCGCCAGCAGCTTCACAGGGGACGAGCAGTACTTC.

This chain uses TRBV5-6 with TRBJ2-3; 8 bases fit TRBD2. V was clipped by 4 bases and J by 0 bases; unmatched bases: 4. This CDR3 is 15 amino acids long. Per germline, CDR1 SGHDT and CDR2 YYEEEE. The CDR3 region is CASSLLADSTDTQYF. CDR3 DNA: TGTGCCAGCAGCCTACTAGCGGACAGCACAGATACGCAGTATTTT.

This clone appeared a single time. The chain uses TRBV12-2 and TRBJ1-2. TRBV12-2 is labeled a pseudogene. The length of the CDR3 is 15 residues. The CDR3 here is CASRLVTAGDYGYTF. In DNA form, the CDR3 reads TGTGCAAGTCGCTTAGTAACGGCCGGGGACTATGGCTACACCTTC.

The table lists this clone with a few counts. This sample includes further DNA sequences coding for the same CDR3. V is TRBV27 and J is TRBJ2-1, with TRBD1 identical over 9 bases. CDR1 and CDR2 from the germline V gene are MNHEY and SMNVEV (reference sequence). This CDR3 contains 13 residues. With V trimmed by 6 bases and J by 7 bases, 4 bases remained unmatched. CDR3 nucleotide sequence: TGTGCCAGCAGCCGGGACAGGGCGAATGAGCAGTTCTTC. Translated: CASSRDRANEQFF.

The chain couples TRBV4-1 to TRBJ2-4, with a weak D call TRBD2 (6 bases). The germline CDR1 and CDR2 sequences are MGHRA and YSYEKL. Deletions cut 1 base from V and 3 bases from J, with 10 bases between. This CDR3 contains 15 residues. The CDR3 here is CASSQAGEGKNIQYF. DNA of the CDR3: TGCGCCAGCAGCCAAGCGGGAGAGGGCAAAAACATTCAGTACTTC.

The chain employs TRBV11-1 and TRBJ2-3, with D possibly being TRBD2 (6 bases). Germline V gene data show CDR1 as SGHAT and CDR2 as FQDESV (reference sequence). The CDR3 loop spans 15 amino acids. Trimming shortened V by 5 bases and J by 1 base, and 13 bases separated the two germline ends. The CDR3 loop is CASSPTGGGTDTQYF. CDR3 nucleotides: TGTGCCAGCAGCCCAACTGGCGGGGGCACAGATACGCAGTATTTT.

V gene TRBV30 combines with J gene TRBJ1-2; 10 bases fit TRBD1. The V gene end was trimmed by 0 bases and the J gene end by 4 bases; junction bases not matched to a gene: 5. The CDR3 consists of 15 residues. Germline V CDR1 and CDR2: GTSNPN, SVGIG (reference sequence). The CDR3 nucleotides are TGTGCCTGGAGTGTACGTGGGACAGGGGCCTATGGCTACACCTTC. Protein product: CAWSVRGTGAYGYTF.

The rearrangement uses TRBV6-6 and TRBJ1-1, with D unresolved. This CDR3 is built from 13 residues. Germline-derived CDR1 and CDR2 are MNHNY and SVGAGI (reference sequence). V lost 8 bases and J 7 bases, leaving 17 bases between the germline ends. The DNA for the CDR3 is TGTGCCAGCGGGCCCAGTCGGACTGGTGAAGCTTTCTTT. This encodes CASGPSRTGEAFF.

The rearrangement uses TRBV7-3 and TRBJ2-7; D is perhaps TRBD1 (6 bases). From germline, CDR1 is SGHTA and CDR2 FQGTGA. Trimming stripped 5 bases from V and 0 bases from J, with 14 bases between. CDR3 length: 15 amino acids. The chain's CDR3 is CASSPRDTNSYEQYF. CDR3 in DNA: TGTGCCAGCAGCCCCCGGGACACTAACTCCTACGAGCAGTACTTC.

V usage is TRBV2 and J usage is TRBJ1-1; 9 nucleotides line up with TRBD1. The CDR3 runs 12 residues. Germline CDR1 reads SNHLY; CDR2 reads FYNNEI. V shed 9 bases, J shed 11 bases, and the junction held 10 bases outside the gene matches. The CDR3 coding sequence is TGTGCCAGTGACCGGGACAGGGTGTTTGCTTTCTTT. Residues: CASDRDRVFAFF.

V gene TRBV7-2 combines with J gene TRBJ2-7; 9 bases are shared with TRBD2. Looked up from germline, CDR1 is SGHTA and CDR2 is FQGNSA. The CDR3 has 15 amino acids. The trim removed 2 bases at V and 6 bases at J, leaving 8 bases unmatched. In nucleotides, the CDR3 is TGTGCCAGCAGCTTAATTAGCGGACTAGCGAGCGAGCAGTACTTC. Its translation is CASSLISGLASEQYF.

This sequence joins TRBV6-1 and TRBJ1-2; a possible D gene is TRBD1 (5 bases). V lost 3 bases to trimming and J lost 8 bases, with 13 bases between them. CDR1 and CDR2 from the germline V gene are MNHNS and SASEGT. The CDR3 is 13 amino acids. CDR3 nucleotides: TGTGCCAGCAGTGACCGGGGGGAGGAAGGCTACACCTTC. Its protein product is CASSDRGEEGYTF.

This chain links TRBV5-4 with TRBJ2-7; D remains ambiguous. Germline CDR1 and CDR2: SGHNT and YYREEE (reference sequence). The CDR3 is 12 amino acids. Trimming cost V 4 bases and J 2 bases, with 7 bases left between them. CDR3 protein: CASSNEAYEQYF. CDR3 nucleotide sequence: TGTGCCAGCAGCAACGAGGCCTACGAGCAGTACTTC.

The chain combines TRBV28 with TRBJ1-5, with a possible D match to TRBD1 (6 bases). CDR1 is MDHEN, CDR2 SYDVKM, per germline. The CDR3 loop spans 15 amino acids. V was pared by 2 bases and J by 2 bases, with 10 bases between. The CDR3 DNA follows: TGTGCCAGCAGTTTAGGGGGCGCGGGCAATCAGCCCCAGCATTTT. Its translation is CASSLGGAGNQPQHF.

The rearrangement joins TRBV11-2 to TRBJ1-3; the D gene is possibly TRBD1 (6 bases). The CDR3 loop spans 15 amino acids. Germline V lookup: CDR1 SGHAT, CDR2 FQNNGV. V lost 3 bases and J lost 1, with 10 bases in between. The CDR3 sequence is CASSFPDRSGNTIYF. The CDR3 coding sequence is TGTGCCAGCAGCTTCCCGGACAGATCTGGAAACACCATATATTTT.

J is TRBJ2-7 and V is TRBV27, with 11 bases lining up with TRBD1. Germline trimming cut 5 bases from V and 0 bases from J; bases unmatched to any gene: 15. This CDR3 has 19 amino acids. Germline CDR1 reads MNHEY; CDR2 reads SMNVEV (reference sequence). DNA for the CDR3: TGTGCCAGCAGTACCAAGAGAGGACAGGGGGCGAGAAGCTCCTACGAGCAGTACTTC. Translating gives CASSTKRGQGARSSYEQYF.

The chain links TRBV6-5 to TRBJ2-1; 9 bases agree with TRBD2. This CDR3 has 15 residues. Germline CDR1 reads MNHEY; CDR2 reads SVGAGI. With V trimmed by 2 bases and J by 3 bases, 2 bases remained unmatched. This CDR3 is CASSYERGVYNEQFF. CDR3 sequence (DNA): TGTGCCAGCAGTTACGAGCGGGGGGTCTACAATGAGCAGTTCTTC.

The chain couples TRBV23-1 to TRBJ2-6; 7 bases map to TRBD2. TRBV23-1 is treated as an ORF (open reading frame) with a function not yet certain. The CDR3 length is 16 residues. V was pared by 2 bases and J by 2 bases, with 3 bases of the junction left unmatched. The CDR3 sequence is CASSQGRGAGANVLTF. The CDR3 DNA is TGCGCCAGCAGTCAAGGACGGGGGGCTGGGGCCAACGTCCTGACTTTC.

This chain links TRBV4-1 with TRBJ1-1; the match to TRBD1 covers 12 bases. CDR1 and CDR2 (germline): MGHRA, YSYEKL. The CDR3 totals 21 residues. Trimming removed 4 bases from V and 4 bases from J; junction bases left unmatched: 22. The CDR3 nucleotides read TGCGCCAGCAGCCCCCCCGGGACAGGGGGCGCTGGGGCACCTTCGGGCACTGAAGCTTTCTTT. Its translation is CASSPPGTGGAGAPSGTEAFF.

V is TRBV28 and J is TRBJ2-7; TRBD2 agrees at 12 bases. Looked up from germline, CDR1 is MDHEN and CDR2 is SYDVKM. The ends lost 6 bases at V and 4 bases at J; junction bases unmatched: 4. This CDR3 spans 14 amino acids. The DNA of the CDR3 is TGTGCCAGCAGCTTCGGACTAGCGGGGTACGAGCAGTACTTC. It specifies CASSFGLAGYEQYF.

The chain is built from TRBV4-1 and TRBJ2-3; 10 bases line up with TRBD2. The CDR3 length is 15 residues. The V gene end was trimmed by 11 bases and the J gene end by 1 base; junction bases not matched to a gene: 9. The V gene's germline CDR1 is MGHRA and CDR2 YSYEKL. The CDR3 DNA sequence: TGCGCCGCAACAGCTAGCGGGAGACGCACAGATACGCAGTATTTT. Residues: CAATASGRRTDTQYF.

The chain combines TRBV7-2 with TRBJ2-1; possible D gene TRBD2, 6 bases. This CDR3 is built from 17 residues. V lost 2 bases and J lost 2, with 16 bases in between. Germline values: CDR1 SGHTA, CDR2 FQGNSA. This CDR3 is CASSLLSSVHTYNEQFF. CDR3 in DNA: TGTGCCAGCAGCTTATTGTCTAGCGTCCATACCTACAATGAGCAGTTCTTC.

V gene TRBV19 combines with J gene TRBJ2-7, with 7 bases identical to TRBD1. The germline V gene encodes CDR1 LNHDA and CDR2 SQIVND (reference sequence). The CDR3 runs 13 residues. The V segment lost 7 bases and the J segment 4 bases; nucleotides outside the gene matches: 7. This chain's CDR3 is CASKDRVSYEQYF. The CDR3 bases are TGTGCCAGTAAAGACAGGGTGAGTTACGAGCAGTACTTC.